What follows is one T cell receptor (beta chain) and its context. What it recognizes is unknown. The data originate from a study of regulatory T cells in long-lasting Graves disease. Findings of the study overall: The sample size was small, and this may have reduced accuracy. Analyses excluded thyroid tissue, covering peripheral blood alone.

Time point indicated: persistent/refractory GD, antithyroid drugs over 5 years with positive TRAb. Researchers made the TCR library from RNA that was extracted from PBMCs. As collected, the peripheral blood samples measured about 10 milliliters each and went into EDTA tubes. The CDR3 has 15 amino acids. V was trimmed by 6 bases and J by 0 bases, leaving 15 bases between them. Germline CDR1 is DFQATT and CDR2 is SNEGSKA (reference sequence). Construction of TCR beta libraries relied on iRepertoire HTBI primers and on Arm-PCR targeting CDR3 regions. TCRdb re-called the multiplex PCR reads through MiXCR, storing one row per CDR3 protein. The sample holds 450,000 or so distinct CDR3 sequences, roughly 23% seen once.

The source material was peripheral blood mononuclear cells (PBMCs), sampled when the disease was refractory, from a patient treated with antithyroid drugs. V usage is TRBV20-1 and J usage is TRBJ1-5; D not certain. This clonotype was sampled from a female donor with Graves disease. The CDR3, as DNA: TGCAGTGCCCTAACCGGACGGGTTAGCAATCAGCCCCAGCATTTT. Protein sequence: CSALTGRVSNQPQHF.